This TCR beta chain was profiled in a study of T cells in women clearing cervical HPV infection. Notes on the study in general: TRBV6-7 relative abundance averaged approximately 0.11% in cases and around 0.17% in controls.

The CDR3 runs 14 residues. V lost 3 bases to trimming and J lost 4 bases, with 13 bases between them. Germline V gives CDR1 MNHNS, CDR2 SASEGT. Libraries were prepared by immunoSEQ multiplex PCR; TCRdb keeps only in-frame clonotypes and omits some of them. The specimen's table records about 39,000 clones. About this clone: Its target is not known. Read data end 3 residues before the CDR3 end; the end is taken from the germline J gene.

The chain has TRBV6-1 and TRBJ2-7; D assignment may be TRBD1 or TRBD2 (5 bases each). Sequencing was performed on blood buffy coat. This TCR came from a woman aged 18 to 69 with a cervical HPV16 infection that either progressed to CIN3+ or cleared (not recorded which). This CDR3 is CASSERGSKYEQYF. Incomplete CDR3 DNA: TGTGCCAGCAGTGAGAGGGGCAGTAAATACGAG.